This T cell receptor beta chain was captured in a study of shared clonotypes between healthy human individuals. Study-wide results and limits: Few donors restricted represented genetic and exposure-history diversity.

In the case of this clone: What it binds is unknown.

Trimming left V 4 bases short and J 4 bases short, with 14 bases between. The CDR3 is 14 residues long. Germline values: CDR1 MGHRA, CDR2 YSYEKL. Naive CD8 isolation took CD45RO-negative cells positively selected for CCR7 and excluded terminally differentiated effector memory CD45RA+ cells. At a deep level, the assay was run. Template for every sorted-subset replicate PCR totaled about 200 ng DNA, 25,000 to 30,000 T cell genomes. Data came from immunoSEQ multiplex PCR; TCRdb stores just in-frame clones and leaves some out. The sample lists around 1,900,000 clones, 90% to 95% occurring once. Sequencing was done on a sample of naive CD8+ T cells from PBMCs. The chain recombines TRBV4-1 with TRBJ2-7; the D gene is possibly TRBD2 (5 bases). This receptor was taken from a man aged 18-30 years in good health. Some clones in this sample may be carry-over from other donors' samples. CDR3 residues: CASSPSGVRYEQYF. For the CDR3, the DNA is TGCGCCAGCAGCCCATCCGGGGTTAGGTACGAGCAGTACTTC.